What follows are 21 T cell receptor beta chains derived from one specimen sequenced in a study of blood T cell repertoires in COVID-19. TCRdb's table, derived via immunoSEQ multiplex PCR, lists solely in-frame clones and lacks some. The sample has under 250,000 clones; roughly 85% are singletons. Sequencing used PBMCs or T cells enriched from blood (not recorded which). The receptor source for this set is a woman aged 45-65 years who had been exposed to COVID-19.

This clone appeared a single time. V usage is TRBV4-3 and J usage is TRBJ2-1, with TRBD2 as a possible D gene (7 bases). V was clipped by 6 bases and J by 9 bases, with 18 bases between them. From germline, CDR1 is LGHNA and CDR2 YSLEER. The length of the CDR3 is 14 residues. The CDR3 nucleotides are TGCGCCAGCAGTCCGAGGGGGGGGGCCCGTGAGCAGTTCTTC. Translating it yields CASSPRGGAREQFF.

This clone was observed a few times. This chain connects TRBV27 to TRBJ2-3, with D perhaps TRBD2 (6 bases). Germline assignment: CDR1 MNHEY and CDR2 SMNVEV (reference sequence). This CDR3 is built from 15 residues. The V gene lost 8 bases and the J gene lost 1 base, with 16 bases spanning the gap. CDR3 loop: CASSLGRGGTDTQYF. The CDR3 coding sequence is TGTGCCAGCTCCCTGGGGCGGGGAGGCACAGATACGCAGTATTTT.

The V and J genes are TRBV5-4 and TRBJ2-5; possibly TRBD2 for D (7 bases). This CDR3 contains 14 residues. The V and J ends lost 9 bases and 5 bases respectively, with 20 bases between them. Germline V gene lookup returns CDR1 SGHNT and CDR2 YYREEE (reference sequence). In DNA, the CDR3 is TGTGCCACCAAATCCGGGGGGCCGCGGGAGACCCAGTACTTC. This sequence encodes CATKSGGPRETQYF. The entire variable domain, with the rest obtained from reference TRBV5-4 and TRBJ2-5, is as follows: ETGVTQSPTHLIKTRGQQVTLRCSSQSGHNTVSWYQQALGQGPQFIFQYYREEENGRGNFPPRFSGLQFPNYSSELNVNALELDDSALYLCATKSGGPRETQYFGPGTRLLVL.

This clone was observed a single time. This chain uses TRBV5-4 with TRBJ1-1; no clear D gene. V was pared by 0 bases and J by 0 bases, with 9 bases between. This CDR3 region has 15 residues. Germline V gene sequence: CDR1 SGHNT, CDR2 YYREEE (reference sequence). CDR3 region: CASSLGAGLNTEAFF. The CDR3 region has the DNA TGTGCCAGCAGCTTGGGGGCCGGCTTGAACACTGAAGCTTTCTTT.

CDR3 in DNA: TGTGCTAGTGGCACTTCTAGGGAGACGCAGTATTTT. Protein: CASGTSRETQYF. The chain recombines TRBV12-5 with TRBJ2-3; D may be TRBD2 (5 bases). In germline, CDR1 is LGHNT, CDR2 FRNRAP. CDR3 length: 12 residues. V was trimmed by 6 bases and J by 9 bases, leaving 13 bases between them.

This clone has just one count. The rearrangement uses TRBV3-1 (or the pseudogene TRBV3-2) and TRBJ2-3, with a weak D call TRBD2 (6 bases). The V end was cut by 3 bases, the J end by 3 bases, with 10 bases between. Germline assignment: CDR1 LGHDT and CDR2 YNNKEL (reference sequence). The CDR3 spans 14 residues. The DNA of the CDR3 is TGTGCCAGCAGCCAGTCTGGAGGGACAGATACGCAGTATTTT. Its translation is CASSQSGGTDTQYF.

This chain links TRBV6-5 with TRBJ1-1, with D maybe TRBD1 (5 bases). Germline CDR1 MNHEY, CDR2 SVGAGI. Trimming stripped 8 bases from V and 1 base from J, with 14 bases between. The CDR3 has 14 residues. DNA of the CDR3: TGTGCCAGCGGCCGGGCAACAGGGAACACTGAAGCTTTCTTT. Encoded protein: CASGRATGNTEAFF.

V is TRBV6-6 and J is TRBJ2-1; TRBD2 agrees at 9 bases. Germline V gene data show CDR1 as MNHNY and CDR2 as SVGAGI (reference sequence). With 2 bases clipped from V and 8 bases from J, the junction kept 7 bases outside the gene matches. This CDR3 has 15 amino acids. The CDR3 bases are TGTGCCAGCAGTTACGAGCGGGGGGCCCGGGATGAGCAGTTCTTC. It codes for CASSYERGARDEQFF.

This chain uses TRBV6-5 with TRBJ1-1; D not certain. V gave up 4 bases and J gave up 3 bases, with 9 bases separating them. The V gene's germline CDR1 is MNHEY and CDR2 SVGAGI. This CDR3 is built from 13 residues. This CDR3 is CASSSERDTEAFF. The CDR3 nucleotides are TGTGCCAGCAGTTCGGAGCGAGACACTGAAGCTTTCTTT.

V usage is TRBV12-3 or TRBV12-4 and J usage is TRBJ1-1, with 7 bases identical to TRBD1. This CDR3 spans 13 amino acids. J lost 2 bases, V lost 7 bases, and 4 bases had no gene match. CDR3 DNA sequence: TGTGCCAGCACCTACAGGGGTAACACTGAAGCTTTCTTT. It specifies CASTYRGNTEAFF.

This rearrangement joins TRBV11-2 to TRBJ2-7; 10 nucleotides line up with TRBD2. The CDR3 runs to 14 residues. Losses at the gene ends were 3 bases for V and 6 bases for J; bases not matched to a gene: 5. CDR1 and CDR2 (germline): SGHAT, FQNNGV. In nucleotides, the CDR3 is TGTGCCAGCAGCTTGAGCGGGGGGGCGATCGAGCAGTACTTC. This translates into CASSLSGGAIEQYF.

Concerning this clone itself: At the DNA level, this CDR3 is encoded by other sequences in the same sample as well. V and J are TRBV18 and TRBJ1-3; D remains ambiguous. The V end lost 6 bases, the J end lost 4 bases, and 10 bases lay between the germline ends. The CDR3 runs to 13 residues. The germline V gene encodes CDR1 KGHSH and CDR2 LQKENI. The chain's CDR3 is CASSGLEGNTIYF. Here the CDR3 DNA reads TGTGCCAGCTCTGGCCTAGAGGGAAACACCATATATTTT.

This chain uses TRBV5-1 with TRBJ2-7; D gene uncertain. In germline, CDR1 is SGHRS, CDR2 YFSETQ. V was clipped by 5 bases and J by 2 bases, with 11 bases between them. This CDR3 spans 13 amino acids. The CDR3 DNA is TGCGCCAGCAGAGCAATCCCGACCTACGAGCAGTACTTC. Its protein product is CASRAIPTYEQYF. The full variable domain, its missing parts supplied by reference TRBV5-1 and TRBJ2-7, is KAGVTQTPRYLIKTRGQQVTLSCSPISGHRSVSWYQQTPGQGLQFLFEYFSETQRNKGNFPGRFSGRQFSNSRSEMNVSTLELGDSALYLCASRAIPTYEQYFGPGTRLTVT.

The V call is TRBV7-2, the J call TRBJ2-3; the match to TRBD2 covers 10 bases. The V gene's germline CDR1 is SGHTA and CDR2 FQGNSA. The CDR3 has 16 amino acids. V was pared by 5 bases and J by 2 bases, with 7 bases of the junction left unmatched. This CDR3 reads CASSPIAGGLTDTQYF. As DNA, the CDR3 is TGTGCCAGCAGCCCAATAGCGGGGGGCCTCACAGATACGCAGTATTTT.

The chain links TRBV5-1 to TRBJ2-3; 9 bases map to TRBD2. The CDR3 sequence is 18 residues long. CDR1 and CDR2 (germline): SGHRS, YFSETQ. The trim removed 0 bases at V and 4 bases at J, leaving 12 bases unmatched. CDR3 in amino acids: CASSLAVVGGGAPDTQYF. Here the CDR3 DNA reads TGCGCCAGCAGCTTGGCTGTCGTTGGCGGGGGGGCCCCAGATACGCAGTATTTT.

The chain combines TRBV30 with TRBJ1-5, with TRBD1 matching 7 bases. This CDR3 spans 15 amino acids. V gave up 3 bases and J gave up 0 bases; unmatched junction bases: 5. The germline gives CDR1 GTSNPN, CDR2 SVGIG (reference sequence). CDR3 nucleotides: TGTGCCTGGAGGGAGGGGGCTAATAGCAATCAGCCCCAGCATTTT. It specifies CAWREGANSNQPQHF.

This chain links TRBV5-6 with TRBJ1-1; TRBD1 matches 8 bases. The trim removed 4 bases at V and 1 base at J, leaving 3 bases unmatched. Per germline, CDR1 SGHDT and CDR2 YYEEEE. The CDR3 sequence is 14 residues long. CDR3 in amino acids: CASSRQGRNTEAFF. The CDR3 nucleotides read TGTGCCAGCAGCCGACAGGGGAGGAACACTGAAGCTTTCTTT.

The chain's CDR3 is CASSLASGGANTGELFF. In DNA form, the CDR3 reads TGTGCCAGCAGCTTAGCCAGCGGGGGGGCCAACACCGGGGAGCTGTTTTTT. The rearrangement joins TRBV7-9 to TRBJ2-2, with 10 bases identical to TRBD2. The CDR3 has 17 amino acids. Germline V gene data show CDR1 as SEHNR and CDR2 as FQNEAQ (reference sequence). V dropped 0 bases and J dropped 2; count of bases not matched to a gene: 3.

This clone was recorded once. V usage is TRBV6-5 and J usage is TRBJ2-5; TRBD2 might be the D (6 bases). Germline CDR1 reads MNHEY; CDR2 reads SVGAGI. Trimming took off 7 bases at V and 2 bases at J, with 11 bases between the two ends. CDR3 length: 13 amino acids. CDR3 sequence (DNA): TGTGCCAGCAAGGTGGAGGGGCAAGAGACCCAGTACTTC. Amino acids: CASKVEGQETQYF.

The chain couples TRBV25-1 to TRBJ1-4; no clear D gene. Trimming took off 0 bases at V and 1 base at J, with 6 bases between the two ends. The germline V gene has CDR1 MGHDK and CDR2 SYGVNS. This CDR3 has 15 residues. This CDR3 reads CASSEYRGTNEKLFF. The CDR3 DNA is TGTGCCAGCAGTGAATACAGAGGAACTAATGAAAAACTGTTTTTT.

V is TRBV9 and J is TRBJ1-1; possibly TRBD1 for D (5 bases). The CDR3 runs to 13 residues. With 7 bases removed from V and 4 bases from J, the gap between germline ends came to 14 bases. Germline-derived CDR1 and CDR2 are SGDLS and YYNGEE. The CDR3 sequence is CASGQGRGTEAFF. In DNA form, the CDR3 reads TGTGCCAGCGGGCAGGGTAGAGGCACTGAAGCTTTCTTT. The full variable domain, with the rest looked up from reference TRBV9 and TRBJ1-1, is DSGVTQTPKHLITATGQRVTLRCSPRSGDLSVYWYQQSLDQGLQFLIQYYNGEERAKGNILERFSAQQFPDLHSELNLSSLELGDSALYFCASGQGRGTEAFFGQGTRLTVV.